The clone carrying this TCR beta chain has only a few counts. The protocol was immunoSEQ multiplex PCR, while the TCRdb copy is restricted to in-frame clones and leaves out a portion. The sample includes almost 550,000 clones, about four fifths seen only once; the top ten take 0.013%. This record belongs to a study of shared T cell receptors in the human thymus. The CDR3 contains 14 residues. The same data also contributed to another study, on human thymus T cells. That work states: Surgeons resected thymus tissue during corrective heart surgery. Among thymic and blood repertoires, usage of V and J genes appeared biased. Thymic repertoires overlap heavily among unrelated individuals, related research has reported.

Sequences were obtained from thymocytes. The TCR comes from a boy younger than two with a congenital heart defect. The chain links TRBV21-1 to TRBJ1-5; TRBD1, the table's D call, lacks a check against the DNA. TRBV21-1 is given as a pseudogene. The CDR3 DNA reads as TGTGCCAGGGCCCGGGACAGGGTCCATCAGCCCCAGCATTTT. It is translated as CARARDRVHQPQHF.